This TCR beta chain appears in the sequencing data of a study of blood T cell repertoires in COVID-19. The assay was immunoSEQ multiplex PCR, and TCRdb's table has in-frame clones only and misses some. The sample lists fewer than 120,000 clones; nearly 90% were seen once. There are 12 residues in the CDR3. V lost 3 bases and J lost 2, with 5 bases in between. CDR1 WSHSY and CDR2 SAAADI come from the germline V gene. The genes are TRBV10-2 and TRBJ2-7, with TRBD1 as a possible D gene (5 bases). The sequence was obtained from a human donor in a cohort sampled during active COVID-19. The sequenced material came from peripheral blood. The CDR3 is CASSEGAYEQYF. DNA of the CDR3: TGCGCCAGCAGTGAAGGGGCCTACGAGCAGTACTTC.